The 18 T cell receptor beta chains listed next were all sequenced from one sample in a study of CD4 T cells in relation to SARS-CoV-2 and coronaviruses (dated by TCRdb to the early 2020s). CD4+ T cells from unexposed donors were collected before the COVID-19 pandemic (2011-2018). The receptor library was made with the immunoSEQ multiplex PCR assay. The clones in this table, taken by TCRdb from immuneACCESS, are in-frame only. Not every clone is retained; where verified, under half of the shortfall comes from an unresolved V gene, and the cause of the rest is unknown. The sample table records some 68,000 clones; approximately 95% of these occur just once. The ten largest make up 0.2% to 0.25% of the sample. The material sequenced was naive CD4+ T cells from PBMCs. This specimen's cell subset or site label, interpreted: naive CD4+ T cells isolated by negative enrichment. The receptors stem from a human donor in good health.

This clone was picked up a small number of times. This sequence joins TRBV10-3 and TRBJ1-1, with a weak D call TRBD1 (5 bases). CDR3 length equals 13 residues. V lost 6 bases and J 0 bases, leaving 8 bases between the germline ends. Germline V gives CDR1 ENHRY, CDR2 SYGVKD. This CDR3 is CAIRGTLNTEAFF. CDR3 nucleotide sequence: TGTGCCATCAGAGGGACGCTGAACACTGAAGCTTTCTTT.

The rearrangement uses TRBV18 and TRBJ2-5; a possible D gene is TRBD2 (6 bases). Germline V CDR1 and CDR2: KGHSH, LQKENI. The length of the CDR3 is 12 residues. Trimming took off 4 bases at V and 5 bases at J, with 8 bases between the two ends. This chain's CDR3 is CASSHGGETQYF. For the CDR3, the DNA is TGTGCCAGCTCACATGGAGGGGAGACCCAGTACTTC.

The chain joins TRBV30 to TRBJ1-3; the match to TRBD1 covers 8 bases. The CDR3 runs to 13 residues. Germline values: CDR1 GTSNPN, CDR2 SVGIG (reference sequence). V dropped 8 bases and J dropped 2; count of bases not matched to a gene: 5. CDR3 protein: CAVQGAPGNTIYF. CDR3 bases: TGTGCCGTTCAGGGGGCGCCTGGAAACACCATATATTTT.

V gene TRBV7-7 combines with J gene TRBJ2-7; TRBD1 matches at 9 bases. V was clipped by 5 bases and J by 5 bases; unmatched bases: 7. The CDR3 extends over 14 amino acids. From germline, CDR1 is SSHAT and CDR2 FNYEAQ (reference sequence). For the CDR3, the DNA is TGTGCCAGCAGCCCGGGACAGGGCTTTAACGAGCAGTACTTC. It yields the protein CASSPGQGFNEQYF.

This rearrangement joins TRBV2 to TRBJ1-5; D is uncertain. Germline lookup yields CDR1 SNHLY and CDR2 FYNNEI. The CDR3 is made up of 15 amino acids. Trimming took 4 bases from V and 0 from J, leaving 10 bases between them. The CDR3 protein is CASSVLGISNQPQHF. The DNA of the CDR3 is TGTGCCAGCAGTGTACTAGGGATTAGCAATCAGCCCCAGCATTTT.

This sequence joins TRBV5-1 and TRBJ2-3, with D unresolved. This CDR3 spans 13 amino acids. Trimming took off 3 bases at V and 4 bases at J, with 9 bases between the two ends. Germline values: CDR1 SGHRS, CDR2 YFSETQ. This CDR3 is CASSWPQPDTQYF. The DNA for the CDR3 is TGCGCCAGCAGCTGGCCCCAGCCAGATACGCAGTATTTT.

The J gene is TRBJ2-3, the V gene TRBV5-1; 7 bases match TRBD1. The CDR3 runs to 15 residues. Trimming at V came to 0 bases and at J to 1 base, leaving 2 bases not matched to a gene. The germline CDR1 and CDR2 sequences are SGHRS and YFSETQ. CDR3 loop: CASSLAGTGTDTQYF. The CDR3 region has the DNA TGCGCCAGCAGCTTGGCCGGGACAGGCACAGATACGCAGTATTTT. Combining the CDR3 with reference TRBV5-1 and TRBJ2-3 gives the whole variable domain KAGVTQTPRYLIKTRGQQVTLSCSPISGHRSVSWYQQTPGQGLQFLFEYFSETQRNKGNFPGRFSGRQFSNSRSEMNVSTLELGDSALYLCASSLAGTGTDTQYFGPGTRLTVL.

This chain connects TRBV7-6 to TRBJ2-7, with 11 bases identical to TRBD1. This CDR3 has 15 amino acids. V lost 1 base, J lost 2 bases, and 1 base stayed unmatched. Per the germline V gene, CDR1 is SGHVS and CDR2 is FNYEAQ. The CDR3 protein is CASSLGGQGAYEQYF. CDR3 nucleotide sequence: TGTGCCAGCAGCTTAGGGGGACAGGGGGCCTACGAGCAGTACTTC.

V usage is TRBV29-1 and J usage is TRBJ2-1, with a possible D match to TRBD1 (6 bases). The CDR3 has 12 amino acids. Germline V gene lookup returns CDR1 SQVTM and CDR2 ANQGSEA. Trimming took 5 bases from V and 8 from J, leaving 13 bases between them. The DNA of the CDR3 is TGCAGCGTTACCGGGTACAGGGATGAGCAGTTCTTC. Protein product: CSVTGYRDEQFF.

This rearrangement joins TRBV24-1 to TRBJ2-3, with D uncertain. The V and J ends lost 5 bases and 0 bases respectively, with 8 bases between them. This CDR3 comprises 14 residues. Germline V gene lookup returns CDR1 KGHDR and CDR2 SFDVKD. CDR3 protein: CATSGGSSTDTQYF. CDR3 DNA: TGTGCCACCAGTGGTGGATCTAGCACAGATACGCAGTATTTT.

This clone was picked up one time. The chain recombines TRBV5-1 with TRBJ2-1, with a possible D match to TRBD2 (6 bases). CDR1 and CDR2 from the germline V gene are SGHRS and YFSETQ. Between the trimmed V and J ends, which lost 2 bases and 8 bases, there was a span of 11 bases. The CDR3 runs 13 residues. The CDR3 loop reads CASSFTSTHEQFF. CDR3 bases: TGCGCCAGCAGCTTCACTAGCACCCATGAGCAGTTCTTC.

The rearrangement joins TRBV7-2 to TRBJ2-1, with 10 nucleotides matching TRBD2. CDR1 and CDR2 from the germline V gene are SGHTA and FQGNSA. Unmatched junction bases numbered 17, after V lost 5 bases and J lost 7 bases. This CDR3 is 18 amino acids long. This CDR3 reads CASSGYSGRTTRLNEQFF. The CDR3 DNA reads as TGTGCCAGCAGCGGGTATAGCGGGAGGACCACCAGGTTGAATGAGCAGTTCTTC.

This sequence joins TRBV25-1 and TRBJ1-1, with 8 bases fitting TRBD1. V lost 5 bases and J lost 3; bases outside the gene matches: 8. Germline V lookup: CDR1 MGHDK, CDR2 SYGVNS. CDR3 length: 15 amino acids. The CDR3 DNA reads as TGTGCCAGCAGTCCCCGCCCGGGACAGGACACTGAAGCTTTCTTT. Protein sequence: CASSPRPGQDTEAFF.

This chain connects TRBV28 to TRBJ2-7; TRBD1 agrees at 8 bases. CDR3 length equals 14 residues. V was pared by 5 bases and J by 2 bases, with 5 bases of the junction left unmatched. Looked up from germline, CDR1 is MDHEN and CDR2 is SYDVKM. The CDR3 reads CASSRTGMAYEQYF. CDR3 nucleotides: TGTGCCAGCAGTCGGACAGGGATGGCCTACGAGCAGTACTTC.

V gene TRBV7-3 combines with J gene TRBJ2-5; 7 bases agree with TRBD1. V lost 5 bases, J lost 2 bases, and 2 bases stayed unmatched. The CDR3 is 13 amino acids. The germline V gene has CDR1 SGHTA and CDR2 FQGTGA. CDR3 sequence (DNA): TGTGCCAGCAGCCCGACAGGGCAAGAGACCCAGTACTTC. Its translation: CASSPTGQETQYF.

J is TRBJ2-5 and V is TRBV30; D unclear. In germline, CDR1 is GTSNPN, CDR2 SVGIG (reference sequence). The CDR3 has 13 amino acids. V lost 6 bases, J lost 2 bases, and 13 bases lay in between. The CDR3 DNA reads TGTGCCTGCTTTAGGACGGATCAAGAGACCCAGTACTTC. Translated, it gives CACFRTDQETQYF.

The chain employs TRBV28 and TRBJ2-7, with a possible D match to TRBD2 (6 bases). The V end was cut by 7 bases, the J end by 0 bases, with 13 bases between. Looked up from germline, CDR1 is MDHEN and CDR2 is SYDVKM. CDR3 length: 14 amino acids. The CDR3 bases are TGTGCCAGCACGGGCGGGATTCTCTCCTACGAGCAGTACTTC. Protein product: CASTGGILSYEQYF.

The rearrangement links TRBV6-5 to TRBJ2-3, with 8 bases lining up with TRBD2. CDR3 length: 15 residues. CDR1 and CDR2 (germline): MNHEY, SVGAGI. The V gene end was trimmed by 1 base and the J gene end by 4 bases; junction bases not matched to a gene: 4. CDR3 in amino acids: CASSYLGGGPDTQYF. The DNA for the CDR3 is TGTGCCAGCAGTTACTTGGGCGGGGGGCCAGATACGCAGTATTTT.